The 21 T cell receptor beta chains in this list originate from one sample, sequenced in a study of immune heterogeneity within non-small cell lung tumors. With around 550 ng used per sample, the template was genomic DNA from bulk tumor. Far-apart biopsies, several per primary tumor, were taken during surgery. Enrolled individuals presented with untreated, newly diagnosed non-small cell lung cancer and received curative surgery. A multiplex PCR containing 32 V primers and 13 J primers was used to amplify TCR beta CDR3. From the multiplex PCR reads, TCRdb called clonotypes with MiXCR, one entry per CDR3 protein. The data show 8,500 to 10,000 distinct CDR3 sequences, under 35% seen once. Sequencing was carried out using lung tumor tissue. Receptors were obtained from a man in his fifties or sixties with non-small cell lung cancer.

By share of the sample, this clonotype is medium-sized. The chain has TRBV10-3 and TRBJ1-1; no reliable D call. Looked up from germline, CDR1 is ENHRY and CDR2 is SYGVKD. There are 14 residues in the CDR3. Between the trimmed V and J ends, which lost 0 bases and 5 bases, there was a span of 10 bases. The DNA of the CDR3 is TGTGCCATCAGTGAGTCAGTGGGTTCGACTGAAGCTTTCTTT. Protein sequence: CAISESVGSTEAFF.

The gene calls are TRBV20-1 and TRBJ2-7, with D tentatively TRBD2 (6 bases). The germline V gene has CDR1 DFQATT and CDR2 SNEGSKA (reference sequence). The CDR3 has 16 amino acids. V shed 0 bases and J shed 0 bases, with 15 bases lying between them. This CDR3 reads CSARDQSGSSSYEQYF. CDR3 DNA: TGCAGTGCTAGAGACCAAAGCGGGTCTAGCTCCTACGAGCAGTACTTC.

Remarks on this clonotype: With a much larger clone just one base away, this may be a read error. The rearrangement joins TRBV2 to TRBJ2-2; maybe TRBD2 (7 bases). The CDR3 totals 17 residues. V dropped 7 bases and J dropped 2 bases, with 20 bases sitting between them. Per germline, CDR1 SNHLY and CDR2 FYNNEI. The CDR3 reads CASTSEGGAINTGELFF. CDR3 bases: TGTGCCAGCACTAGTGAGGGGGGGGCCATCAACACCGGGGAGCTGTTTTTT.

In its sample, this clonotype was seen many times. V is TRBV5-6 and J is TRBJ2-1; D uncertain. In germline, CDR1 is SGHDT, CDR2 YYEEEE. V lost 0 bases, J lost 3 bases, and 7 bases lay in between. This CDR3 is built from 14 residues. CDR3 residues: CASSLGQYYNEQFF. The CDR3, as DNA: TGTGCCAGCAGCTTGGGGCAGTACTACAATGAGCAGTTCTTC. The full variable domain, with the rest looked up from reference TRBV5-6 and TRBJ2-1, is DAGVTQSPTHLIKTRGQQVTLRCSPKSGHDTVSWYQQALGQGPQFIFQYYEEEERQRGNFPDRFSGHQFPNYSSELNVNALLLGDSALYLCASSLGQYYNEQFFGPGTRLTVL.

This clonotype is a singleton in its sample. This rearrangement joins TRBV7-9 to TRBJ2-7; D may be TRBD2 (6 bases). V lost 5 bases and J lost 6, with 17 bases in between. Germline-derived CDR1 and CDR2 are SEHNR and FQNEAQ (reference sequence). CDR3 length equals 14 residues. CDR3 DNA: TGTGCCAGCAGCATCCACCGGGACTCGGCCGAGCAGTACTTC. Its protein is CASSIHRDSAEQYF.

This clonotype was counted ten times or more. CDR3: CASSLVRGLGDTQYF. CDR3 bases: TGTGCCAGCAGCTTAGTTCGGGGGTTAGGAGATACGCAGTATTTT. The chain is built from TRBV7-8 and TRBJ2-3, with D tentatively TRBD2 (6 bases). Germline loops: CDR1 SGHVS, CDR2 FQNEAQ. The V gene lost 1 base and the J gene lost 5 bases, with 13 bases spanning the gap. This CDR3 comprises 15 residues.

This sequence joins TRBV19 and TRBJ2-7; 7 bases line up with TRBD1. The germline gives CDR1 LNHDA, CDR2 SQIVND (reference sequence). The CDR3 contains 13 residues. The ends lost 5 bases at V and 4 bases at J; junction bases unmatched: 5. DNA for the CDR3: TGTGCCAGTAGTGGGGACAGAGGTTACGAGCAGTACTTC. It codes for CASSGDRGYEQYF.

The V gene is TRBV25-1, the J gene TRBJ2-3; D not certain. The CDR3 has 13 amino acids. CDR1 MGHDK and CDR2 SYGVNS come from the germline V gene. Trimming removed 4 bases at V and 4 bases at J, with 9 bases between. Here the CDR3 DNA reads TGTGCCAGCAGTGCCGAAGACCCAGATACGCAGTATTTT. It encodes CASSAEDPDTQYF.

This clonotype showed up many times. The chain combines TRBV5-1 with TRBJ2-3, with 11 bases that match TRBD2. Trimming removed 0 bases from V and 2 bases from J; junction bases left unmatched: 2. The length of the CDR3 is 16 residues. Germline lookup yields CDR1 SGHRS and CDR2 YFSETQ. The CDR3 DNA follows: TGCGCCAGCAGCTTGGGACTAGCGGGGTACACAGATACGCAGTATTTT. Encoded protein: CASSLGLAGYTDTQYF.

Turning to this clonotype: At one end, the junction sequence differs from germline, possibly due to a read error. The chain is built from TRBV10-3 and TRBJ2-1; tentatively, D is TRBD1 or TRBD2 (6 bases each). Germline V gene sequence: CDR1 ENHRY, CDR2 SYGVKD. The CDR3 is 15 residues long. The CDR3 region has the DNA TGTGCCATCAGTTCCGACCCGGGGGCTAACAATGAGCATTTCTTC. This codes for CAISSDPGANNEHFF.

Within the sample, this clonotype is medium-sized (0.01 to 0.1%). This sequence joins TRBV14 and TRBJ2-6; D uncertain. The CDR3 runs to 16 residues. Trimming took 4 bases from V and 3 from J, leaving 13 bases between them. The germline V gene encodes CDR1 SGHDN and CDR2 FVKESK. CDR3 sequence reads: CASSPTRVVGANVLTF. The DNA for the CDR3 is TGTGCCAGCAGCCCAACGAGAGTAGTTGGGGCCAACGTCCTGACTTTC.

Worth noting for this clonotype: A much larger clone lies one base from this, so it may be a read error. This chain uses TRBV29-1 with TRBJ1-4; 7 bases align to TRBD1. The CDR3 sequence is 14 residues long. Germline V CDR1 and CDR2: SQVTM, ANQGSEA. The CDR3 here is CSVNIGGGGGKQFF. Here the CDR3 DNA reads TGCAGCGTTAATATCGGTGGAGGGGGCGGAAAACAGTTTTTT.

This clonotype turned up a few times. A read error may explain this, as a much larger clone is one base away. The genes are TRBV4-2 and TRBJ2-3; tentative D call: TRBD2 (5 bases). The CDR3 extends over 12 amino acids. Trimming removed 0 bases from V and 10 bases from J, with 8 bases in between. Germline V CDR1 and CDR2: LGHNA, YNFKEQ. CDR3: CASSQDSGAQYF. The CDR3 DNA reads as TGTGCCAGCAGCCAAGACAGCGGTGCGCAGTATTTT.

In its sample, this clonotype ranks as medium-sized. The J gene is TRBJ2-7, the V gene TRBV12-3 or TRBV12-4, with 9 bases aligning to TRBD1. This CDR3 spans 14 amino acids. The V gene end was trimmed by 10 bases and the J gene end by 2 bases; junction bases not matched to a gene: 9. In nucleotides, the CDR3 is TGTGCCATCAAATCGGGACAGGGCCCCTACGAGCAGTACTTC. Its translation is CAIKSGQGPYEQYF.

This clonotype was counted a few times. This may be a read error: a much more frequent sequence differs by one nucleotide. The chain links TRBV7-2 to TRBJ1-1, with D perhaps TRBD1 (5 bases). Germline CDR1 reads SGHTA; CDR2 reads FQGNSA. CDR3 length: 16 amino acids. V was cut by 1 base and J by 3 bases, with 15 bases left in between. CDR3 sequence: CASSLVGVRVDTEAFF. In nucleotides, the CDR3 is TGTGCCAGCAGCTTAGTAGGGGTTCGGGTGGACACTGAAGCTTTCTTT.

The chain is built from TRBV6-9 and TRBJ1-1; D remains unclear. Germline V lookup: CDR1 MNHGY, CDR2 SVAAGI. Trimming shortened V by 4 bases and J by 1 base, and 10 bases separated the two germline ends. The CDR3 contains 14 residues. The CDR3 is CASSSLGPNTEAFF. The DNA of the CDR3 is TGTGCCAGCAGTTCCCTTGGCCCGAACACTGAAGCTTTCTTT.

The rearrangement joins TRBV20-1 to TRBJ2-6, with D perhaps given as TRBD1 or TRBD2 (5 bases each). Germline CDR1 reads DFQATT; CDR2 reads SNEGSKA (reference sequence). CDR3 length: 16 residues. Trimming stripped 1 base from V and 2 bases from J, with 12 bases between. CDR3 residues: CSARVGKTAGANVLTF. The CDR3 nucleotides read TGCAGTGCTAGAGTCGGGAAGACAGCTGGGGCCAACGTCCTGACTTTC.

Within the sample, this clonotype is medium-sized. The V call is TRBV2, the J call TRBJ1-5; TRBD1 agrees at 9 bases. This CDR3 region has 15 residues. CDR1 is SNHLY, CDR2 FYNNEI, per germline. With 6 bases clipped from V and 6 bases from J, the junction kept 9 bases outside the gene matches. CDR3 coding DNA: TGTGCCAGCAGCTTGACCGGGACAGGGTTTCAGCCCCAGCATTTT. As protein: CASSLTGTGFQPQHF.

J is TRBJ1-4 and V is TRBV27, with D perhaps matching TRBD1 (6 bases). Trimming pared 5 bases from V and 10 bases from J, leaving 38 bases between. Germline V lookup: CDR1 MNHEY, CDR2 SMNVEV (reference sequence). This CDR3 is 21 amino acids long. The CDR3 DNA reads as TGTGCCAGCAGTCCACGACCGGACAGACCGGCCCCCTTGGACCCTAGAAGAAAACTGTTTTTT. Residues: CASSPRPDRPAPLDPRRKLFF.

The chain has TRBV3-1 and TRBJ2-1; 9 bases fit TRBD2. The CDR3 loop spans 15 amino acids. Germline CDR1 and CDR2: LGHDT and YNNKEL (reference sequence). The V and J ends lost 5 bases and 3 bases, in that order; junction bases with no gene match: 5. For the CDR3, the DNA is TGTGCCAGCAGCTTCCAGACTAGCGGCTACAATGAGCAGTTCTTC. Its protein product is CASSFQTSGYNEQFF.

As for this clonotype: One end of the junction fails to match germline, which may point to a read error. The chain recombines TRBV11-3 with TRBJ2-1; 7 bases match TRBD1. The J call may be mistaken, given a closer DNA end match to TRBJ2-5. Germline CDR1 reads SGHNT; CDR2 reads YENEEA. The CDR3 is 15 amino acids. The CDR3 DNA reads TGTGCCAGCAGCTGGCCTTGGGACAGTCAAGAGGCCCAGTACTTC. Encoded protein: CASSWPWDSQEAQYF.